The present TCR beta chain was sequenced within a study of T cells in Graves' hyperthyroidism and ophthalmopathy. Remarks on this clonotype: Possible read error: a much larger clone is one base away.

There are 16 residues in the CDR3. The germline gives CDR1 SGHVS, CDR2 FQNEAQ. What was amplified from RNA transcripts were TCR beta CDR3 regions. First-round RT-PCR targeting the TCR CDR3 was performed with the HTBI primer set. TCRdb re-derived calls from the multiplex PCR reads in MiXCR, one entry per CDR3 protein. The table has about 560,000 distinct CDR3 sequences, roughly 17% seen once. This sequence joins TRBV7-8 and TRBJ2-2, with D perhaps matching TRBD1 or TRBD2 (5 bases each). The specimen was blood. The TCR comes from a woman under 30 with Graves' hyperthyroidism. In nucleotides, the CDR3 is TGTGCCAGCAGTATAAGGACCGGGACCAACACCGGGGAGCGGTTTTTT. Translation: CASSIRTGTNTGERFF.